This section outlines one T cell receptor beta chain sequence together with its context. No antigen is known for it. Base qualities are missing; no much larger clone stands one base away. The sample originates from a study of CD8+CD57+ T cells in acquired aplastic anemia (dated by TCRdb to 2017 to 2018). Regarding the study in general: DNA extracted from sorted CD4+ and CD8+ cells had a mean of about 3 ug, with a range of roughly 0.17 to 30 ug. An average of approximately 9.8 million reads for CD4+ cells and around 11 million reads for CD8+ cells was obtained from healthy donor samples.

Its CDR3 holds 15 amino acids, cysteine through phenylalanine. Only CDR3 DNA remains: 45 bases, in frame from the first base. The germline V gene yields SGHRS for CDR1 and YFSETQ for CDR2. A distance of 15 bases separates the germline ends of V and J, which lose 4 bases and 7 bases respectively. The study at large found these results: Roughly 30 CD8+ CDR3 sequences were found to be shared between patients and controls, but these sequences appeared to be highly expressed in patients and within the immunodominant clones of the patients. Between patients and healthy controls, no significant difference in CD8+ Simpson's diversity was found (P=0.060).

Profiling of TCR beta VDJ combinations and CDR3 sequences used genomic DNA as the template. An Illumina HiSeq 2000 was the platform used for TCR repertoire sequencing. The study's processing was this. TRBV/TRBJ rearrangement plots, CDR3 size and DJ length profiles, and Simpson's diversity index were used to assess repertoires. Whichever DNA sequence was most abundant in the deep sequencing data was defined as the immunodominant clone. CDR3 amino acid sequences were checked for sharing between subjects and were compared against published repertoires and the VDJdb database. Clones were called with MiXCR by TCRdb after fastp trimmed the public reads at Q25, and only in-frame beta chains were retained. Rows with a matching CDR3 protein are joined into one entry that keeps the most common DNA and genes. The V and J calls reflect TCRdb's pipeline rather than the authors' work. The sample records around 180,000 distinct CDR3 sequences, 63% of which are singletons. 45% of the sample is in the top ten clones.

The study deep-sequenced TCR repertoires of sorted CD4+ and CD8+ blood T cells from severe aplastic anemia patients and healthy subjects. Ficoll-Paque density gradient centrifugation was used to isolate peripheral blood mononuclear cells. Before DNA extraction, CD4+ and CD8+ T cells were sorted by FACS or by magnetic beads. Sample: sorted CD4+, CD8+, or CD8+CD57+ T cells (not recorded which) from PBMCs. This TCR derives from a human donor in good health. Here the chain combines TRBV5-1 and TRBJ1-6; the D gene assignment is ambiguous. This receptor carries the CDR3 CASSPGPGQNSPLHF. The DNA reads as follows: TGCGCCAGCAGCCCCGGGCCAGGCCAAAATTCACCCCTCCACTTT.